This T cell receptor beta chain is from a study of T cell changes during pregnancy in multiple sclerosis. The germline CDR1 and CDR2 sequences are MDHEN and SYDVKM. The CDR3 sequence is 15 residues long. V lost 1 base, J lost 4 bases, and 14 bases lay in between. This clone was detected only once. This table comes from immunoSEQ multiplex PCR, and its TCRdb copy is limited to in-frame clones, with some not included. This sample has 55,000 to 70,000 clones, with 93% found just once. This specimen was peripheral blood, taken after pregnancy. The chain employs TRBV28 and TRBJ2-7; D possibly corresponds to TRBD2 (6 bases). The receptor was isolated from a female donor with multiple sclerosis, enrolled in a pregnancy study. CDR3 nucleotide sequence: TGTGCCAGCAGTTTATACGGGGGAGTAAGGTACGAGCAGTACTTC. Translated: CASSLYGGVRYEQYF.